This T cell receptor beta chain was identified in a study of cytomegalovirus exposure and HLA in healthy donors. Findings of the study overall: Earlier results showed most TCR beta V segments being productive about 90% or about 30% of the time. Later analysis revealed greater clonal expansion in HLA-associated TCR beta chains than in equally common others.

To note about this clone: Its antigen is still unknown.

This CDR3 has 16 residues. Looked up from germline, CDR1 is MDHEN and CDR2 is SYDVKM. PCR employed 60 Vbeta and 13 Jbeta primers. The assay was immunoSEQ multiplex PCR, and TCRdb's table has in-frame clones only and misses some. The table includes 180,000 or so clones, roughly 80% detected once. Sequenced: PBMCs. V gene TRBV28 combines with J gene TRBJ2-5; 8 positions match TRBD2. Near its end, the DNA agrees better with TRBJ2-7, so the J call may be wrong. This clonotype originated in a man between 40 and 49 years old in good health and CMV-seronegative. CDR3 protein: CASRGSSGTRAYEQYF. The CDR3, as DNA: TGTGCCAGCAGGGGATCTTCCGGGACTAGAGCCTACGAGCAGTACTTC.